The present T cell receptor beta chain was sequenced within a study of blood T cell repertoires in COVID-19. Produced via immunoSEQ multiplex PCR; TCRdb's table is partial and in-frame only. Of 390,000 or so clones listed, roughly 89% are singletons. Germline-derived CDR1 and CDR2 are KGHSY and FQNENV. V was cut by 0 bases and J by 3 bases, with 9 bases left in between. This CDR3 comprises 15 residues. This clonotype was sampled from a man aged 18 to 30 with active or convalescent COVID-19. Material for sequencing was peripheral blood. This chain connects TRBV16 to TRBJ1-3; D ambiguous. In nucleotides, the CDR3 is TGTGCCAGCAGCCAATCGGCGACACTTGGAAACACCATATATTTT. Encoded protein: CASSQSATLGNTIYF.